The 20 T cell receptor beta chains reported below all come from one sample, sequenced in a study of breast tumors, draining lymph nodes, adjacent tissues (dated by TCRdb to the mid-2010s). The axillary draining lymph nodes of breast cancer patients were the source of the lymph node samples. The receptor library was made with multiplex PCR. The listed sequencing device is Illumina HiSeq 2000. Using fastp at Q25 and MiXCR, TCRdb reprocessed the public reads and kept productive beta chains. Rows merge per CDR3 protein into single entries with the most common DNA and genes. In all, the sample holds 270,000 or so distinct CDR3 sequences, and more than 30% of those were seen once. The top ten clones comprise under 1.2% of the sample. Sequenced input: axillary lymph node tissue. Receptor source: a female donor with breast cancer. Some clones in this sample may be carry-over from other donors' samples.

The chain links TRBV19 to TRBJ2-4; D possibly matches TRBD1 or TRBD2 (5 bases each). This CDR3 is 16 amino acids long. Germline-derived CDR1 and CDR2 are LNHDA and SQIVND (reference sequence). V shed 3 bases and J shed 1 base, with 13 bases lying between them. This CDR3 is CASSIGGEGAKNIQYF. In DNA, the CDR3 is TGTGCCAGTAGTATTGGGGGAGAGGGGGCCAAAAACATTCAGTACTTC.

The V and J genes are TRBV29-1 and TRBJ2-3; 7 nucleotides align to TRBD2. CDR1 and CDR2 from the germline V gene are SQVTM and ANQGSEA. Unmatched junction bases numbered 7, after V lost 4 bases and J lost 3 bases. CDR3 length equals 14 residues. CDR3 amino acids: CSVVYASGTDTQYF. CDR3 coding DNA: TGCAGCGTTGTTTATGCTAGCGGTACAGATACGCAGTATTTT.

This clonotype came up a few times. The chain links TRBV20-1 to TRBJ1-2; 10 nucleotides agree with TRBD1. The germline gives CDR1 DFQATT, CDR2 SNEGSKA (reference sequence). The length of the CDR3 is 15 residues. V was clipped by 3 bases and J by 4 bases; unmatched bases: 8. The CDR3 bases are TGCAGTGCTAGCCAGGGACAGGGGATTATCTATGGCTACACCTTC. Translation: CSASQGQGIIYGYTF.

This clonotype appeared many times. The chain recombines TRBV7-9 with TRBJ2-3; D may match TRBD1 or TRBD2 (5 bases each). V lost 5 bases and J 6 bases, leaving 12 bases between the germline ends. The germline V gene encodes CDR1 SEHNR and CDR2 FQNEAQ (reference sequence). This CDR3 has 13 amino acids. The chain's CDR3 is CASSRGAPDTQYF. CDR3 sequence (DNA): TGTGCCAGCAGCAGGGGAGCTCCTGATACGCAGTATTTT. The full variable domain, with the rest looked up from reference TRBV7-9 and TRBJ2-3, is DTGVSQNPRHKITKRGQNVTFRCDPISEHNRLYWYRQTLGQGPEFLTYFQNEAQLEKSRLLSDRFSAERPKGSFSTLEIQRTEQGDSAMYLCASSRGAPDTQYFGPGTRLTVL.

In this sample, this clonotype turned up many times. V and J are TRBV29-1 and TRBJ2-7; 13 positions match TRBD2. CDR1 and CDR2 from the germline V gene are SQVTM and ANQGSEA. The CDR3 extends over 14 amino acids. With V trimmed by 6 bases and J by 2 bases, 4 bases remained unmatched. The CDR3 DNA is TGCAGCGTGATTGGACTAGCGGGAGCCTACGAGCAGTACTTC. This encodes CSVIGLAGAYEQYF.

This clonotype was seen more than once but under ten times. A much larger clone sits a single nucleotide away, making a read error possible. The genes are TRBV7-9 and TRBJ2-7; D is unresolved. CDR1 and CDR2 (germline): SEHNR, FQNEAQ (reference sequence). This CDR3 region has 15 residues. The CDR3 reads CASSPIGADSYEQHF. DNA for the CDR3: TGTGCCAGCAGCCCCATTGGAGCAGACTCCTACGAGCAGCACTTC.

In the case of this clonotype: This may come from a read error, since a much larger clone is one base off. Here the CDR3 omits its conserved ending phenylalanine or tryptophan, so a read error is the likely source. The chain joins TRBV4-1 to TRBJ2-7, with a weak D call TRBD1 (5 bases). The germline V and J ends were trimmed by 2 bases and 3 bases, with 8 bases remaining between them. In germline, CDR1 is MGHRA, CDR2 YSYEKL. The CDR3 is made up of 13 amino acids. The CDR3 protein is CASSQRGNYEQYL. The CDR3 DNA is TGCGCCAGCAGCCAAAGGGGCAACTACGAGCAGTACCTC.

Ten or more counts support this clonotype. V and J are TRBV10-3 and TRBJ2-1; D is perhaps TRBD1 (6 bases). The V and J ends lost 3 bases and 9 bases respectively, with 21 bases between them. The CDR3 has 16 residues. Per the germline V gene, CDR1 is ENHRY and CDR2 is SYGVKD. The chain's CDR3 is CAISDPPGHSGGEQFF. The CDR3 nucleotides read TGTGCCATCAGTGACCCGCCGGGACACTCCGGCGGTGAGCAGTTCTTC.

This clonotype was observed at least ten times. The genes are TRBV20-1 and TRBJ2-3, with TRBD1 as a possible D gene (5 bases). The germline V gene encodes CDR1 DFQATT and CDR2 SNEGSKA (reference sequence). This CDR3 is built from 13 residues. V lost 6 bases and J 3 bases, leaving 13 bases between the germline ends. The CDR3, as DNA: TGCAGTGCGCCGTCGCAGGGAACAGATACGCAGTATTTT. It encodes CSAPSQGTDTQYF.

The chain uses TRBV30 and TRBJ1-5; 8 bases align to TRBD1. Per the germline V gene, CDR1 is GTSNPN and CDR2 is SVGIG (reference sequence). V lost 2 bases to trimming and J lost 0 bases; unmatched junction nucleotides: 6. The CDR3 runs to 16 residues. CDR3 sequence (DNA): TGTGCCTGGAGTCTGGACAGGGAACCTAGCAATCAGCCCCAGCATTTT. Its protein is CAWSLDREPSNQPQHF.

This clonotype occurred many times. This chain links TRBV6-1 with TRBJ1-6; D is perhaps TRBD1 (5 bases). The V gene's germline CDR1 is MNHNS and CDR2 SASEGT. With 2 bases removed from V and 8 bases from J, the gap between germline ends came to 16 bases. This CDR3 is 16 amino acids long. CDR3 coding DNA: TGTGCCAGCAGTGAATATTTTGGGGGGTGGGATTCACCCCTCCACTTT. Amino acid sequence: CASSEYFGGWDSPLHF.

The rearrangement links TRBV6-2 or TRBV6-3 to TRBJ1-4, with D uncertain. This CDR3 is 13 amino acids long. Germline values: CDR1 MNHEY, CDR2 SVGEGT. V shed 11 bases and J shed 8 bases, with 18 bases lying between them. This CDR3 is CAGGWPDEEKLFF. CDR3 nucleotides: TGTGCCGGCGGTTGGCCGGACGAGGAAAAACTGTTTTTT.

This clonotype was detected many times. This chain connects TRBV12-3 or TRBV12-4 to TRBJ2-5; 7 bases match TRBD1. The length of the CDR3 is 13 residues. V shed 6 bases, J shed 5 bases, and the junction held 6 bases outside the gene matches. CDR3 sequence (DNA): TGTGCCAGCAGCCTGCCACAGGGGGAGACCCAGTACTTC. Its protein product is CASSLPQGETQYF.

The rearrangement links TRBV27 to TRBJ2-1; D uncertain. This CDR3 has 14 amino acids. V lost 1 base, J lost 6 bases, and 10 bases lay in between. CDR1 MNHEY and CDR2 SMNVEV come from the germline V gene (reference sequence). As DNA, the CDR3 is TGTGCCAGCAGTTTATTCCCAAGGCCCAATGAGCAGTTCTTC. Protein: CASSLFPRPNEQFF.

This clonotype was observed at least ten times. The V gene is TRBV20-1, the J gene TRBJ2-7; D is undetermined. Deletions cut 5 bases from V and 3 bases from J, with 17 bases between. This CDR3 is built from 14 residues. The germline CDR1 and CDR2 sequences are DFQATT and SNEGSKA (reference sequence). CDR3 sequence (DNA): TGCAGTGCTCGGCTGCTAGGCCAAATCTACGAGCAGTACTTC. This codes for CSARLLGQIYEQYF.

This clonotype was seen at least ten times. The genes are TRBV24-1 and TRBJ1-2; TRBD1 matches 11 bases. The CDR3 extends over 13 amino acids. CDR1 and CDR2 (germline): KGHDR, SFDVKD. V was pared by 5 bases and J by 7 bases, with 2 bases of the junction left unmatched. Written as DNA, the CDR3 is TGTGCCACCAGTGGGGGGACAGGGGGTGGCTACACCTTC. This translates into CATSGGTGGGYTF.

There are many counts of this clonotype. The chain employs TRBV11-3 and TRBJ2-2, with 13 bases that match TRBD2. This CDR3 comprises 16 residues. The germline gives CDR1 SGHNT, CDR2 YENEEA. V dropped 5 bases and J dropped 7; count of bases not matched to a gene: 7. CDR3 in DNA: TGTGCCAGCAGCGCGGGACTAGCGGGATGGAACGGGGAGCTGTTTTTT. This gives the protein CASSAGLAGWNGELFF.

This rearrangement joins TRBV11-1 to TRBJ1-1; no definite D call. Trimming stripped 1 base from V and 6 bases from J, with 6 bases between. CDR3 size: 12 residues. CDR1 is SGHAT and CDR2 is FQDESV in the germline V gene (reference sequence). The CDR3 region is CASSLGDPEAFF. DNA of the CDR3: TGTGCCAGCAGCTTAGGCGACCCTGAAGCTTTCTTT.

This clonotype has only one observation. Given a much more abundant clone one base away, this may be a read error. The rearrangement uses TRBV6-4 and TRBJ2-3, with a weak D call TRBD2 (6 bases). Germline V CDR1 and CDR2: MRHNA, SNTAGT. V gave up 2 bases and J gave up 6 bases, with 21 bases separating them. The CDR3 has 17 amino acids. The CDR3 nucleotides read TGTGCCAGCAGTGACCAGTTTGCTGCGGGGCCCAGGGATACGCAGTATTTT. It encodes CASSDQFAAGPRDTQYF.

This clonotype appeared many times. V gene TRBV20-1 combines with J gene TRBJ2-6; TRBD1 matches 7 bases. Germline V gene sequence: CDR1 DFQATT, CDR2 SNEGSKA (reference sequence). The CDR3 has 19 residues. J gave up 1 base and V 2 bases, and 14 bases lay outside the gene matches. CDR3 nucleotides: TGCAGTGCTAGATTACCGACAGGGACCCCTTTTTCTGGGGCCAACGTCCTGACTTTC. It specifies CSARLPTGTPFSGANVLTF.